Here is one T cell receptor (beta chain) with its context. This CDR3 contains 14 residues. V dropped 4 bases and J dropped 7 bases, with 15 bases sitting between them. Germline lookup yields CDR1 SGDLS and CDR2 YYNGEE. The data were obtained in a study of T cells after yellow fever vaccination. TCRdb passed the 5' RACE reads through MiXCR, listing each CDR3 protein once. This sample carries about 220,000 distinct CDR3 sequences, about 3% of them seen once, and the ten largest clones take around 3.2%. The chain is built from TRBV9 and TRBJ2-1; D remains unclear. The sequence was obtained from a man between 18 and 29 years old who received the YFV17D yellow fever vaccine. The sequenced sample was CD4+ T cells sorted from PBMCs, obtained 10 days after the yellow fever booster vaccination. The CDR3 region has the DNA TGTGCCAGCAGCTCCGGACCCTCCGGGAATGAGCAGTTCTTC. This gives the protein CASSSGPSGNEQFF.